This T cell receptor (beta chain) was identified in a study of CD8 T cells in Susac syndrome. Negative isolation was applied to CD8+ and CD4+ T cells, and FACS enrichment was applied to TEMRA cells. Reverse transcription of roughly 0.45 to 1 ug RNA was carried out with random hexamers. TCRdb analysed the immunoSEQ multiplex PCR reads with MiXCR anew, one entry per CDR3 protein. Here the sample spans around 26,000 distinct CDR3 sequences, about 93% being singletons. V shed 8 bases and J shed 2 bases, with 13 bases lying between them. This CDR3 has 13 residues. Germline values: CDR1 MNHEY, CDR2 SMNVEV (reference sequence).

This clonotype originated in a human donor in good health. This chain joins TRBV27 and TRBJ2-7; the D gene is possibly TRBD2 (7 bases). Sequences were obtained from CD8+ T cells from PBMCs. The DNA for the CDR3 is TGTGCCAGCGCTGCGGGGGCTACCTACGAGCAGTACTTC. Its translation is CASAAGATYEQYF.